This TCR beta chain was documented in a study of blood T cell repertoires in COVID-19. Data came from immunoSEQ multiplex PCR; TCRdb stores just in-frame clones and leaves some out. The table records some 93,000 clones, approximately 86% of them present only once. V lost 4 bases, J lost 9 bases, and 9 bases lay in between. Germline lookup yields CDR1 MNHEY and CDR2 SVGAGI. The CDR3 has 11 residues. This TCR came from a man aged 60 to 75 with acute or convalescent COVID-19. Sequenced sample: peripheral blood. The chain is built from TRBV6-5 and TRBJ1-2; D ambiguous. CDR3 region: CASSSAQSYTF. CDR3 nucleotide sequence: TGTGCCAGCAGTTCCGCTCAGAGCTACACCTTC.